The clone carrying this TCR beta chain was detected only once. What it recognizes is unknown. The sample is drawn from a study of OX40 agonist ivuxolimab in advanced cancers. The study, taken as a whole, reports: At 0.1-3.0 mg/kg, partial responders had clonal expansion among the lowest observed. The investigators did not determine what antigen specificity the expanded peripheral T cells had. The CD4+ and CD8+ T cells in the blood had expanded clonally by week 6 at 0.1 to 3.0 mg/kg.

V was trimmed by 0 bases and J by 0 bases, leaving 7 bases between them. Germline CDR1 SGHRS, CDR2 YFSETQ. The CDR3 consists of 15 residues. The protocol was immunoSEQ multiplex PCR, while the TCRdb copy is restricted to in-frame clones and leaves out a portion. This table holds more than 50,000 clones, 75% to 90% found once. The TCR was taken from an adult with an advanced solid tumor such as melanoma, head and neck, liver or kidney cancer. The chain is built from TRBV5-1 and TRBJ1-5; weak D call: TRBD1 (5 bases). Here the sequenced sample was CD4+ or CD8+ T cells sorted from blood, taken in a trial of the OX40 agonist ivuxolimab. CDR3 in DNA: TGCGCCAGCAGCTTGGCAGGGACTAGCAATCAGCCCCAGCATTTT. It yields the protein CASSLAGTSNQPQHF.